This entry concerns a single T cell receptor (beta chain). The repertoire was sequenced with immunoSEQ multiplex PCR; TCRdb's copy has only in-frame clones and lacks some. The sample lists around 90,000 clones, 78% seen once, with just under 9.5% in the top ten. The germline V gene encodes CDR1 ENHRY and CDR2 SYGVKD. V lost 8 bases, J lost 4 bases, and 7 bases stayed unmatched. The CDR3 is 14 amino acids. The sample is drawn from a study of PD-1 blockade in classical Hodgkin lymphoma. Noted time point: cycle 4 day 1 (C4D1), after five to seven weeks of nivolumab. All the patients suffered relapse after autologous stem cell transplantation, and brentuximab vedotin exposure differed.

The starting material was peripheral blood mononuclear cells (PBMCs), obtained before the fourth cycle of nivolumab. The chain combines TRBV10-3 with TRBJ2-7, with 11 bases that match TRBD2. This clonotype was sampled from a human donor with classical Hodgkin lymphoma. The CDR3 spells CAIGTSGSLYEQYF. In nucleotides, the CDR3 is TGTGCCATCGGAACTAGCGGGAGTCTGTACGAGCAGTACTTC.